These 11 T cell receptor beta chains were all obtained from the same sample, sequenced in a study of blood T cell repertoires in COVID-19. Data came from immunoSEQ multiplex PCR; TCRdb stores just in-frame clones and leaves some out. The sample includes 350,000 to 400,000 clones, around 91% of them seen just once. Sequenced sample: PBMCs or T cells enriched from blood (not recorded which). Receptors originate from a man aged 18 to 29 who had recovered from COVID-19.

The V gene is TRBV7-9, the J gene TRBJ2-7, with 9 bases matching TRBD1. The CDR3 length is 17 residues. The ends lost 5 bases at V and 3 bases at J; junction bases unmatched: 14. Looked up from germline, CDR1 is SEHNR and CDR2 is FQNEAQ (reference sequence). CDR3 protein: CASSTPPGQGRLYEQYF. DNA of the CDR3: TGTGCCAGCAGCACTCCGCCGGGACAGGGTAGACTCTACGAGCAGTACTTC.

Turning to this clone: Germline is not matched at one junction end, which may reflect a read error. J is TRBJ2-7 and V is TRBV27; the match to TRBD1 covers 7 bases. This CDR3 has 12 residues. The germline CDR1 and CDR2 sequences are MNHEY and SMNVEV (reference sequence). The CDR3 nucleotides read TGTGCCAGCAGTCTACGACAGGGTCAATCAATCTTC. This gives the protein CASSLRQGQSIF.

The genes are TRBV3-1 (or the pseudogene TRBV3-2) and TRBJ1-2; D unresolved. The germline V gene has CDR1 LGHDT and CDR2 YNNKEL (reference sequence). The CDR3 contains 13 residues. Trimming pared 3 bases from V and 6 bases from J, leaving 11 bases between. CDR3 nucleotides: TGTGCCAGCAGCCATTTACAGCATAATGGCTACACCTTC. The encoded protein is CASSHLQHNGYTF.

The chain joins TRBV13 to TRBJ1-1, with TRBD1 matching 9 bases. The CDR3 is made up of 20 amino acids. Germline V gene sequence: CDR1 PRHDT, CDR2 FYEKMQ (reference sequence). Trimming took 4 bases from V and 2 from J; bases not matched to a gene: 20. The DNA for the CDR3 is TGTGCCAGCAGCTCTTCAATCTCTGCCCCCGGGACAGGGAAAAACACTGAAGCTTTCTTT. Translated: CASSSSISAPGTGKNTEAFF.

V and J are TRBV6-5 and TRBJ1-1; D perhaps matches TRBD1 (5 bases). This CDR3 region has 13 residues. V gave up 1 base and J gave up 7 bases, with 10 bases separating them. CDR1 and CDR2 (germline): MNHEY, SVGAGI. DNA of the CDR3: TGTGCCAGCAGTTACTATCCGACAGATGAAGCTTTCTTT. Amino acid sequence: CASSYYPTDEAFF.

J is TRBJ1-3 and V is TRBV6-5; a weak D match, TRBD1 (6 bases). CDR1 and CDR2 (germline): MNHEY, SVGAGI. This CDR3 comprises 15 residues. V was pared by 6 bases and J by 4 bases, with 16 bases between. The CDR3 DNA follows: TGTGCCAGCAGGACAGGAACCCAGGGAGGAAACACCATATATTTT. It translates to CASRTGTQGGNTIYF.

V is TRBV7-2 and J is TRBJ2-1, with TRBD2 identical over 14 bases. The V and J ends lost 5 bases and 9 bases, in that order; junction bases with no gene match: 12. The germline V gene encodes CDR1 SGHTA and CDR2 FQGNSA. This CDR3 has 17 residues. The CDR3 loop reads CASSLQGTSGSGAEQFF. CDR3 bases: TGTGCCAGCAGCCTCCAAGGGACTAGCGGGAGTGGAGCTGAGCAGTTCTTC.

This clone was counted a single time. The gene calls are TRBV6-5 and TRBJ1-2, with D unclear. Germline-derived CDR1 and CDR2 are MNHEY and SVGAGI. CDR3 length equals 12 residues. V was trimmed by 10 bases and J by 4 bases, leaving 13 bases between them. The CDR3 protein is CAINTHPYGYTF. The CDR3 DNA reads TGTGCCATAAACACCCACCCCTATGGCTACACCTTC.

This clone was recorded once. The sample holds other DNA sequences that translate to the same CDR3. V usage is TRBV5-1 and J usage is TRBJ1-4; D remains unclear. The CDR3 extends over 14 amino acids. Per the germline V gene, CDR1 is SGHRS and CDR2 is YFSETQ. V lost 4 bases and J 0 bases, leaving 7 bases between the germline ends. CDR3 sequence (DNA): TGCGCCAGCAGCCCCACAGCAACTAATGAAAAACTGTTTTTT. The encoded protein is CASSPTATNEKLFF.

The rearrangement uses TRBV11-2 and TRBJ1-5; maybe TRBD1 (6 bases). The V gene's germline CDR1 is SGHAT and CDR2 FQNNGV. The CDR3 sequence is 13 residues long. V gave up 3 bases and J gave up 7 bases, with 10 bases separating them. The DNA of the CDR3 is TGTGCCAGCAGCTTTGAGAGGGGGCAGCCCCAGCATTTT. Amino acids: CASSFERGQPQHF. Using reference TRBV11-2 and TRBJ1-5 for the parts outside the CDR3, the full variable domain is EAGVAQSPRYKIIEKRQSVAFWCNPISGHATLYWYQQILGQGPKLLIQFQNNGVVDDSQLPKDRFSAERLKGVDSTLKIQPAKLEDSAVYLCASSFERGQPQHFGDGTRLSIL.

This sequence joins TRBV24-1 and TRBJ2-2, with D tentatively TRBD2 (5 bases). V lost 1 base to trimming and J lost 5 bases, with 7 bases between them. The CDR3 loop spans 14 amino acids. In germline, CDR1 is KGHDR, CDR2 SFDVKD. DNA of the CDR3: TGTGCCACCAGTGATTTAGGCGGGACCGGGGAGCTGTTTTTT. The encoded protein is CATSDLGGTGELFF.